Following are 24 T cell receptor beta chains from one sample sequenced in a study of memory CD4+ T cells and cytomegalovirus serostatus. Method: immunoSEQ multiplex PCR; TCRdb's copy keeps in-frame clones and lacks some. The sample lists tens of thousands of clones; 70% to 80% were seen once. Single viable CD3+CD4+CD8-CD45RO+ cells were sorted as the memory CD4+ T cells. What was sequenced was memory CD4+ T cells from blood. Receptor source: an adult in good health and CMV-seronegative.

This sequence joins TRBV18 and TRBJ2-7, with D maybe TRBD1 (5 bases). The CDR3 covers 13 residues. The V end was cut by 7 bases, the J end by 0 bases, with 10 bases between. CDR1 is KGHSH and CDR2 is LQKENI in the germline V gene. The chain's CDR3 is CASFSDTSYEQYF. DNA of the CDR3: TGTGCCAGCTTCTCGGACACCTCCTACGAGCAGTACTTC. Full variable domain (remainder filled in from reference TRBV18 and TRBJ2-7): NAGVMQNPRHLVRRRGQEARLRCSPMKGHSHVYWYRQLPEEGLKFMVYLQKENIIDESGMPKERFSAEFPKEGPSILRIQQVVRGDSAAYFCASFSDTSYEQYFGPGTRLTVT.

The chain has TRBV6-5 and TRBJ1-1; D gene ambiguous. Germline CDR1 is MNHEY and CDR2 is SVGAGI. V lost 2 bases to trimming and J lost 0 bases, with 10 bases between them. The CDR3 covers 15 residues. The chain's CDR3 is CASSYLPSMNTEAFF. The CDR3 DNA is TGTGCCAGCAGTTACCTGCCCTCCATGAACACTGAAGCTTTCTTT.

The V call is TRBV7-6, the J call TRBJ2-1; D possibly corresponds to TRBD2 (6 bases). Germline CDR1 SGHVS, CDR2 FNYEAQ. This CDR3 has 16 amino acids. Trimming shortened V by 1 base and J by 7 bases, and 17 bases separated the two germline ends. CDR3 in amino acids: CASSLGPLLATNEQFF. CDR3 DNA: TGTGCCAGCAGCTTAGGTCCCCTACTAGCCACAAATGAGCAGTTCTTC.

This clone has only one observation. The chain recombines TRBV7-9 with TRBJ1-4, with D tentatively TRBD1 (5 bases). The CDR3 contains 16 residues. Germline-derived CDR1 and CDR2 are SEHNR and FQNEAQ (reference sequence). The ends were cut back, 8 bases at V and 3 bases at J, with 19 bases in the middle. CDR3 in amino acids: CASGFRGGRANEKLFF. In DNA form, the CDR3 reads TGTGCCAGCGGATTTCGGGGGGGAAGGGCTAATGAAAAACTGTTTTTT.

This clone was seen once. The chain links TRBV4-3 to TRBJ2-3, with D hard to call. CDR1 LGHNA and CDR2 YSLEER come from the germline V gene. V lost 0 bases to trimming and J lost 9 bases, with 10 bases between them. The CDR3 loop spans 13 amino acids. DNA for the CDR3: TGCGCCAGCAGCCAAGATCGAAAGGGCACGCAGTATTTT. Amino acid sequence: CASSQDRKGTQYF.

The gene calls are TRBV4-2 and TRBJ1-1; D unresolved. Trimming left V 1 base short and J 1 base short, with 10 bases between. The germline V gene has CDR1 LGHNA and CDR2 YNFKEQ. The CDR3 is made up of 15 amino acids. The CDR3 nucleotides read TGTGCCAGCAGCCAAGGAAAGGGAGGGAACACTGAAGCTTTCTTT. Translated: CASSQGKGGNTEAFF.

This chain links TRBV5-1 with TRBJ1-3; the match to TRBD1 covers 9 bases. V lost 3 bases to trimming and J lost 4 bases; unmatched junction nucleotides: 8. The CDR3 extends over 16 amino acids. In germline, CDR1 is SGHRS, CDR2 YFSETQ. CDR3 sequence reads: CASSSSGTGSGNTIYF. The CDR3, as DNA: TGCGCCAGCAGCTCCTCCGGGACAGGGTCAGGAAACACCATATATTTT.

The chain has TRBV19 and TRBJ2-2; D is ambiguous. From germline, CDR1 is LNHDA and CDR2 SQIVND (reference sequence). The CDR3 length is 14 residues. The V gene lost 6 bases and the J gene lost 6 bases, with 14 bases spanning the gap. The CDR3 DNA reads TGTGCCAGTAGCCCAACCTGGGAAGCCGGGGAGCTGTTTTTT. This translates into CASSPTWEAGELFF. The entire variable domain, with the rest obtained from reference TRBV19 and TRBJ2-2, is as follows: DGGITQSPKYLFRKEGQNVTLSCEQNLNHDAMYWYRQDPGQGLRLIYYSQIVNDFQKGDIAEGYSVSREKKESFPLTVTSAQKNPTAFYLCASSPTWEAGELFFGEGSRLTVL.

This clone was counted once. The chain links TRBV6-1 to TRBJ1-6; D possibly corresponds to TRBD1 (5 bases). Germline CDR1 reads MNHNS; CDR2 reads SASEGT. There are 15 residues in the CDR3. V was shortened by 6 bases and J by 0 bases, with 9 bases between the two germline ends. The CDR3 region has the DNA TGTGCCAGCAGACAGGAAAGCTCCTATAATTCACCCCTCCACTTT. Protein: CASRQESSYNSPLHF.

A few counts support this clone. The V call is TRBV19, the J call TRBJ1-1, with D uncertain. The length of the CDR3 is 13 residues. V lost 2 bases, J lost 7 bases, and 11 bases lay in between. Per the germline V gene, CDR1 is LNHDA and CDR2 is SQIVND (reference sequence). This chain's CDR3 is CASSIFVRGEAFF. DNA of the CDR3: TGTGCCAGTAGTATATTCGTCCGGGGTGAAGCTTTCTTT. Full variable domain (rest looked up from reference TRBV19 and TRBJ1-1): DGGITQSPKYLFRKEGQNVTLSCEQNLNHDAMYWYRQDPGQGLRLIYYSQIVNDFQKGDIAEGYSVSREKKESFPLTVTSAQKNPTAFYLCASSIFVRGEAFFGQGTRLTVV.

This clone was observed a few times. The chain is built from TRBV30 and TRBJ2-7, with 10 bases aligning to TRBD1. Germline V gene lookup returns CDR1 GTSNPN and CDR2 SVGIG (reference sequence). The junction had 2 bases not matched to a gene; V was cut back by 6 bases and J by 6 bases. The CDR3 is 11 amino acids. The DNA of the CDR3 is TGTGCCTGCGACAGGGGGCTCGAGCAGTACTTC. This encodes CACDRGLEQYF.

This clone was detected once. V and J are TRBV27 and TRBJ1-1; 7 positions match TRBD1. Germline CDR1 is MNHEY and CDR2 is SMNVEV (reference sequence). Trimming at V came to 4 bases and at J to 9 bases, leaving 5 bases not matched to a gene. The length of the CDR3 is 12 residues. The CDR3 sequence: CASSYAGGKAFF. As DNA, the CDR3 is TGTGCCAGCAGTTATGCAGGGGGTAAAGCTTTCTTT.

A remark on this clone: Other DNA sequences in this sample translate to the same CDR3. The gene calls are TRBV9 and TRBJ1-3; D is unclear. The CDR3 is made up of 14 amino acids. Germline-derived CDR1 and CDR2 are SGDLS and YYNGEE. The germline V and J ends were trimmed by 0 bases and 1 base, with 5 bases remaining between them. CDR3 bases: TGTGCCAGCAGCGTAGAGGGTTCTGGAAACACCATATATTTT. Protein product: CASSVEGSGNTIYF.

This sequence joins TRBV29-1 and TRBJ1-1; D uncertain. Germline V gene data show CDR1 as SQVTM and CDR2 as ANQGSEA. V dropped 4 bases and J dropped 0 bases, with 9 bases sitting between them. The CDR3 has 13 residues. The CDR3 here is CSVVRSMNTEAFF. CDR3 sequence (DNA): TGCAGCGTTGTACGGAGCATGAACACTGAAGCTTTCTTT. The whole variable domain, filled in from reference TRBV29-1 and TRBJ1-1, reads SAVISQKPSRDICQRGTSLTIQCQVDSQVTMMFWYRQQPGQSLTLIATANQGSEATYESGFVIDKFPISRPNLTFSTLTVSNMSPEDSSIYLCSVVRSMNTEAFFGQGTRLTVV.

This clone was seen a single time. V is TRBV5-1 and J is TRBJ2-3; D is possibly TRBD1 or TRBD2 (5 bases each). Germline CDR1 SGHRS, CDR2 YFSETQ. This CDR3 comprises 15 residues. V lost 1 base and J 5 bases, leaving 14 bases between the germline ends. For the CDR3, the DNA is TGCGCCAGCAGCTTGTTGGGGGACCGGAGAGATACGCAGTATTTT. It yields the protein CASSLLGDRRDTQYF.

The chain carries TRBV6-1 and TRBJ1-5; no reliable D call. V lost 1 base, J lost 7 bases, and 8 bases lay in between. This CDR3 is 13 amino acids long. Germline V gene lookup returns CDR1 MNHNS and CDR2 SASEGT. This chain's CDR3 is CASSEGGVQPQHF. Here the CDR3 DNA reads TGTGCCAGCAGTGAAGGTGGCGTCCAGCCCCAGCATTTT.

The chain employs TRBV5-1 and TRBJ1-2, with a weak D call TRBD1 (6 bases). The CDR3 extends over 14 amino acids. V lost 2 bases to trimming and J lost 7 bases, with 15 bases between them. Germline V gives CDR1 SGHRS, CDR2 YFSETQ. This CDR3 reads CASSFAGEGGGYTF. CDR3 nucleotide sequence: TGCGCCAGCAGCTTCGCAGGGGAGGGAGGTGGCTACACCTTC.

This clone was observed a single time. The rearrangement uses TRBV11-2 and TRBJ1-1; 7 nucleotides agree with TRBD1. After removal of 5 bases from V and 2 bases from J, the junction contained 8 bases not matched to a gene. Germline assignment: CDR1 SGHAT and CDR2 FQNNGV. The CDR3 has 15 residues. The CDR3 reads CASSDPRQGNTEAFF. CDR3 sequence (DNA): TGTGCCAGCAGCGACCCCCGACAGGGAAACACTGAAGCTTTCTTT.

This clone was found a few times. V is TRBV5-4 and J is TRBJ1-4; the D is unclear. Deletions cut 4 bases from V and 7 bases from J, with 8 bases between. Looked up from germline, CDR1 is SGHNT and CDR2 is YYREEE (reference sequence). CDR3 length: 12 amino acids. The CDR3 region is CASSLLGEKLFF. CDR3 bases: TGTGCCAGCAGCCTCCTCGGTGAAAAACTGTTTTTT.

The chain carries TRBV5-5 and TRBJ2-2, with a weak D call TRBD2 (5 bases). V lost 1 base to trimming and J lost 8 bases, with 9 bases between them. CDR3 length equals 13 residues. Per germline, CDR1 SGHKS and CDR2 YYEKEE (reference sequence). CDR3 in amino acids: CASSLSGGGELFF. CDR3 nucleotides: TGTGCCAGCAGCTTGTCAGGAGGAGGGGAGCTGTTTTTT.

The rearrangement joins TRBV4-1 to TRBJ1-5; D unresolved. The germline V gene has CDR1 MGHRA and CDR2 YSYEKL. V lost 1 base, J lost 9 bases, and 7 bases lay in between. This CDR3 spans 12 amino acids. CDR3 in DNA: TGCGCCAGCAGCCAAGGGCTGTGGCCCCAGCATTTT. Protein product: CASSQGLWPQHF.

The genes are TRBV6-5 and TRBJ2-7, with D tentatively TRBD1 (5 bases). Germline CDR1 MNHEY, CDR2 SVGAGI. V was shortened by 0 bases and J by 2 bases, with 11 bases between the two germline ends. The CDR3 has 15 amino acids. CDR3 protein: CASSYSFQGTYEQYF. The CDR3 nucleotides read TGTGCCAGCAGTTACTCGTTCCAGGGTACCTACGAGCAGTACTTC.

This clone was counted a single time. The chain carries TRBV4-2 and TRBJ2-3, with TRBD2 matching over 9 bases. V gave up 4 bases and J gave up 0 bases; unmatched junction bases: 5. Germline V gene lookup returns CDR1 LGHNA and CDR2 YNFKEQ. This CDR3 comprises 16 residues. DNA for the CDR3: TGTGCCAGCAGCCCATTGACTAGCGGAAGCACAGATACGCAGTATTTT. Translating gives CASSPLTSGSTDTQYF.

The chain employs TRBV9 and TRBJ1-6, with 8 bases fitting TRBD1. Trimming removed 2 bases from V and 9 bases from J; junction bases left unmatched: 13. In germline, CDR1 is SGDLS, CDR2 YYNGEE. This CDR3 is 17 amino acids long. This CDR3 reads CASSVTSRQGKGSPLHF. As DNA, the CDR3 is TGTGCCAGCAGCGTTACCAGCCGACAGGGGAAGGGTTCACCCCTCCACTTT.